Below, 9 T cell receptor beta chains from the same sample are listed, as sequenced in a study of read filtering for tumor transcriptome and immune sequencing (dated by TCRdb to the early 2020s). The sequencer was an Illumina HiSeq 4000. TCR libraries were built from roughly 400 ng RNA with the Immunoverse kit, using molecular barcoded adaptors covering alpha/delta and beta/gamma chains. TCRdb itself trimmed the public reads at Q25 with fastp, ran MiXCR and retained productive beta chains. Entries that share a CDR3 protein sequence are merged under the most common genes and DNA. This sample lists 50,000 to 65,000 distinct CDR3 sequences; roughly a fifth were detected once. Roughly a tenth of the sample is taken by the ten largest. Material: a population of CD138-negative cells sorted from bone marrow. The cell subset or site label corresponds to: bone marrow mononuclear cells depleted of CD138+ plasma/myeloma cells by negative magnetic selection. These receptors all come from a donor at least 40 years old with multiple myeloma.

This clonotype was seen repeatedly, ten times or more. An end of the junction differs from the germline gene, which may be a read error. The chain joins TRBV12-3 or TRBV12-4 to TRBJ2-3; TRBD1 agrees at 7 bases. The CDR3 runs to 11 residues. CDR3 bases: TGTGCCAGCAGTGAGGCCCGGGACAGTGGGTTT. This gives the protein CASSEARDSGF.

CDR3 nucleotides: TGTGCCAGCAGCCGCACAGGGTACGAGCAGTACTTC. It translates to CASSRTGYEQYF. This chain joins TRBV14 and TRBJ2-7, with D possibly matching TRBD1 (6 bases). The CDR3 runs to 12 residues. Looked up from germline, CDR1 is SGHDN and CDR2 is FVKESK. The V gene lost 4 bases and the J gene lost 4 bases, with 8 bases spanning the gap.

On this clonotype itself: Being one base from a much bigger clone, this may be a read error. J is TRBJ2-7 and V is TRBV7-9; TRBD2 agrees at 9 bases. Looked up from germline, CDR1 is SEHNR and CDR2 is FQNEAQ (reference sequence). This CDR3 contains 14 residues. Trimming took 8 bases from V and 2 from J; bases not matched to a gene: 7. The CDR3 is CASGRTSEAYEQYF. The CDR3 nucleotides read TGTGCCAGCGGCCGGACTAGCGAGGCCTACGAGCAGTACTTC.

To note about this clonotype: This may come from a read error, since a much larger clone is one base off. The rearrangement uses TRBV18 and TRBJ2-3; perhaps TRBD1 as D (6 bases). Germline V gene data show CDR1 as KGHSH and CDR2 as LQKENI. With 4 bases removed from V and 4 bases from J, the gap between germline ends came to 12 bases. The CDR3 has 14 amino acids. Here the CDR3 reads CASSHRASPDTQYF. DNA for the CDR3: TGTGCCAGCTCACACAGGGCTTCGCCAGATACGCAGTATTTT.

This clonotype has ten or more counts. The J gene is TRBJ1-5, the V gene TRBV3-1; TRBD1 is a possible D gene (6 bases). The CDR3 has 16 amino acids. CDR1 LGHDT and CDR2 YNNKEL come from the germline V gene (reference sequence). V dropped 1 base and J dropped 3 bases, with 13 bases sitting between them. CDR3 sequence: CASSQGGPGVNQPQHF. For the CDR3, the DNA is TGTGCCAGCAGCCAAGGGGGTCCAGGGGTCAATCAGCCCCAGCATTTT.

Concerning this clonotype itself: Given a much more abundant clone one base away, this may be a read error. The rearrangement uses TRBV18 and TRBJ2-3, with D unresolved. The CDR3 has 16 residues. Between the trimmed V and J ends, which lost 2 bases and 2 bases, there was a span of 14 bases. From germline, CDR1 is KGHSH and CDR2 LQKENI. The CDR3 here is CASSPYIGRLTDTQYF. The DNA of the CDR3 is TGTGCCAGCTCACCATACATCGGACGGCTCACAGATACGCAGTATTTT.

This clonotype appeared a few times. The chain joins TRBV6-5 to TRBJ2-1; 11 bases match TRBD2. From germline, CDR1 is MNHEY and CDR2 SVGAGI. V dropped 2 bases and J dropped 8; count of bases not matched to a gene: 8. This CDR3 contains 16 residues. The CDR3: CASSYRTSGRGHEQFF. The CDR3 DNA follows: TGTGCCAGCAGTTACCGTACTAGCGGGAGAGGTCATGAGCAGTTCTTC.

This clonotype was seen at least ten times. The rearrangement joins TRBV11-2 to TRBJ1-1, with 7 bases matching TRBD1. The CDR3 has 15 residues. The germline V gene has CDR1 SGHAT and CDR2 FQNNGV. J lost 4 bases, V lost 3 bases, and 8 bases had no gene match. The CDR3 sequence: CASSFRQGESTEAFF. CDR3 sequence (DNA): TGTGCCAGCAGCTTTCGACAGGGAGAGAGCACTGAAGCTTTCTTT.

This clonotype was seen at least ten times. The gene calls are TRBV6-5 and TRBJ2-5; TRBD1 matches 9 bases. The length of the CDR3 is 15 residues. After removal of 6 bases from V and 2 bases from J, the junction contained 7 bases not matched to a gene. Looked up from germline, CDR1 is MNHEY and CDR2 is SVGAGI. This chain's CDR3 is CASRTTGGTQETQYF. In DNA, the CDR3 is TGTGCCAGCAGAACGACAGGGGGGACGCAAGAGACCCAGTACTTC.